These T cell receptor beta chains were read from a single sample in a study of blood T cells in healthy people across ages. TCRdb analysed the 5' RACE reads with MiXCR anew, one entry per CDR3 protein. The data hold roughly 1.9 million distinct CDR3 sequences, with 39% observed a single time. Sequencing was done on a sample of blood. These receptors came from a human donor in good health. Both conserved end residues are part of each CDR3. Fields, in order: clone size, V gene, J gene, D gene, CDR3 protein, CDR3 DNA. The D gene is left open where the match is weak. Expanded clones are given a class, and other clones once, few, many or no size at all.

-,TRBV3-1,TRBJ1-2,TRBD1,CASSQVRPGGAGGYTF,TGTGCCAGCAGCCAAGTTAGGCCAGGGGGCGCGGGTGGCTACACCTTC
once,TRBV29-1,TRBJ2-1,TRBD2,CSVEPGLAGSSYNEQFF,TGCAGCGTTGAACCGGGACTAGCGGGTTCATCCTACAATGAGCAGTTCTTC
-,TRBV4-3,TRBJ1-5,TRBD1,CASSQDRDSYQPQHF,TGCGCCAGCAGCCAAGATCGGGACAGCTATCAGCCCCAGCATTTT
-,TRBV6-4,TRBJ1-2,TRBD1,CASNRTGGHHYGYTF,TGTGCCAGCAACCGAACAGGGGGCCACCACTATGGCTACACCTTC
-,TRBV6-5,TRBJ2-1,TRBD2,CASSYSRSSGGPLDLSYNEQFF,TGTGCCAGCAGTTACTCGAGATCCAGCGGGGGCCCTCTGGACCTTTCCTACAATGAGCAGTTCTTC
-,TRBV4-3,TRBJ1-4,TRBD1,CASTLDRAGEKLFF,TGCGCCAGCACTTTGGACAGGGCGGGTGAAAAACTGTTTTTT
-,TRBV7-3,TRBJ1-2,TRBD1,CASSLNPGTGARRTF,TGTGCCAGCAGCTTAAACCCCGGGACAGGGGCGCGGCGCACCTTC
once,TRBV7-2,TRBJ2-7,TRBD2,CASREGLAPSYEQYF,TGTGCCAGCAGAGAGGGACTAGCGCCTTCCTACGAGCAGTACTTC
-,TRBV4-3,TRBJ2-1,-,CASSQPPPGPKYYNEQFF,TGCGCCAGCAGCCAACCCCCTCCGGGACCCAAATACTACAATGAGCAGTTCTTC
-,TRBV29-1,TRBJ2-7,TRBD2,CSVGGTSGAFPSYEQYF,TGCAGCGTTGGCGGGACTAGCGGGGCCTTCCCCTCCTACGAGCAGTACTTC
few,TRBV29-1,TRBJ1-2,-,CSVYRDMDGYTF,TGCAGCGTCTACAGGGACATGGATGGCTACACCTTC
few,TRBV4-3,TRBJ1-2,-,CASSQAGGSNYGYTF,TGCGCCAGCAGCCAAGCCGGGGGCTCTAACTATGGCTACACCTTC
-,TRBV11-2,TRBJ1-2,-,CASSLPSTGMSNGYTF,TGTGCCAGCAGCTTACCCTCAACAGGGATGTCGAATGGCTACACCTTC
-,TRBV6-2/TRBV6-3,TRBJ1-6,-,CASRRPFSSGQPSDSPLHF,TGTGCCAGCAGGCGGCCTTTTAGTTCGGGGCAACCATCGGACTCACCCCTCCACTTT
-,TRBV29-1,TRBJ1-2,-,CSVEVYSGLNGYTF,TGCAGCGTTGAAGTTTATTCAGGGTTAAATGGCTACACCTTC
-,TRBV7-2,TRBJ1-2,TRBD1,CASSIGTGVFYGYTF,TGTGCCAGCAGCATAGGGACAGGGGTTTTCTATGGCTACACCTTC
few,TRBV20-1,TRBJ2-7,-,CSSYSDLGSYEQYF,TGCAGTTCCTACTCTGATTTGGGGTCCTACGAGCAGTACTTC
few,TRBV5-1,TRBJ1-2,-,CASSLVLSGGYGYTF,TGCGCCAGCAGCTTGGTTCTCAGCGGGGGCTATGGCTACACCTTC
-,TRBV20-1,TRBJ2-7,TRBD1,CSALDGQGAYEQYF,TGCAGTGCTTTAGATGGACAGGGGGCCTACGAGCAGTACTTC
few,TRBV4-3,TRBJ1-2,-,CASSQVLAGGYGYTF,TGCGCCAGCAGCCAAGTGTTGGCAGGCGGCTATGGCTACACCTTC
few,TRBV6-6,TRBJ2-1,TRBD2,CASRYPASGGKQFF,TGTGCCAGCAGGTATCCTGCTAGCGGGGGGAAGCAGTTCTTC
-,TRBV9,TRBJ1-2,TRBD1,CASSGVGSGQGYGYTF,TGTGCCAGCAGCGGAGTGGGATCCGGACAGGGGTATGGCTACACCTTC
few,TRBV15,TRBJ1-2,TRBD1,CATSTWTGNGYTF,TGTGCCACCAGCACTTGGACAGGGAATGGCTACACCTTC
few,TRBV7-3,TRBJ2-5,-,CASSSLSGETQYF,TGTGCCAGCAGCTCACTAAGCGGGGAGACCCAGTACTTC
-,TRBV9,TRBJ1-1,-,CASSGDLGAEAFF,TGTGCCAGCAGCGGGGACCTGGGAGCTGAAGCTTTCTTT
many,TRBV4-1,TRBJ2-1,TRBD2,CASSQVGGSYNEQFF,TGCGCCAGCAGCCAAGTGGGAGGGTCCTACAATGAGCAGTTCTTC
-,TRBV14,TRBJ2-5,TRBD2,CASSLGGLAIETQYF,TGTGCCAGCAGCCTCGGGGGACTAGCGATAGAGACCCAGTACTTC
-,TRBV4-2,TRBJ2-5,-,CASSQERGPQETQYF,TGTGCCAGCAGCCAAGAAAGGGGTCCCCAAGAGACCCAGTACTTC
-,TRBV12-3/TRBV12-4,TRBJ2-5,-,CASSFWDRQETQYF,TGTGCCAGCAGTTTCTGGGACCGTCAAGAGACCCAGTACTTC
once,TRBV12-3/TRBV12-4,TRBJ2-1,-,CASRGTPPPEEQFF,TGTGCCAGCAGAGGGACACCTCCACCGGAGGAGCAGTTCTTC
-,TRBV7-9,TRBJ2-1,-,CASSLRGLDGNEQFF,TGTGCCAGCAGCTTAAGGGGGTTGGATGGCAATGAGCAGTTCTTC